This passage covers 14 T cell receptor beta chains from one sample sequenced in a study of shared clonotypes between healthy human individuals (dated by TCRdb to the early 2020s). Library creation used the immunoSEQ multiplex PCR assay. Here the immuneACCESS table is served through TCRdb, limited to in-frame sequences with V and J called. Missing clones are a known gap in these copies; in checked studies unresolved V genes cover under half, and the rest lacks a known reason. Recorded for this sample are about 2.3 million clones; about 92% of them occurred a single time. The leading ten clones occupy 0.39% of the sample. The material sequenced was naive CD4+ T cells from PBMCs. The cell subset or site tag for this specimen amounts to: CD45RA+ positively selected. These receptor sequences come from a man between 18 and 35 years old in good health. Some clones in this sample may be carry-over from other donors' samples.

V usage is TRBV2 and J usage is TRBJ2-7; 11 nucleotides line up with TRBD2. The CDR3 spans 14 residues. Germline lookup yields CDR1 SNHLY and CDR2 FYNNEI. V lost 9 bases, J lost 5 bases, and 9 bases stayed unmatched. The CDR3 sequence is CASGTSGSFDEQYF. CDR3 DNA: TGTGCCAGTGGAACTAGCGGGAGTTTCGACGAGCAGTACTTC.

In DNA, the CDR3 is TGTGCCATCGACGAGGGGCCTGGAAACACCATATATTTT. It specifies CAIDEGPGNTIYF. J is TRBJ1-3 and V is TRBV10-3; TRBD1 might be the D (5 bases). The CDR3 runs to 13 residues. Germline CDR1 is ENHRY and CDR2 is SYGVKD. The ends were cut back, 8 bases at V and 2 bases at J, with 10 bases in the middle.

For the CDR3, the DNA is TGTGCCTGGAGTGTAAGTCGTGGGGGTAGCACAGATACGCAGTATTTT. Amino acid sequence: CAWSVSRGGSTDTQYF. This chain links TRBV30 with TRBJ2-3; D tentatively reads TRBD1 or TRBD2 (5 bases each). Germline V gene lookup returns CDR1 GTSNPN and CDR2 SVGIG (reference sequence). The CDR3 is 16 amino acids. V was pared by 0 bases and J by 0 bases, with 13 bases between. The whole variable domain, filled in from reference TRBV30 and TRBJ2-3, reads SQTIHQWPATLVQPVGSPLSLECTVEGTSNPNLYWYRQAAGRGLQLLFYSVGIGQISSEVPQNLSASRPQDRQFILSSKKLLLSDSGFYLCAWSVSRGGSTDTQYFGPGTRLTVL.

This rearrangement joins TRBV4-2 to TRBJ2-3; D gene uncertain. Germline V gene lookup returns CDR1 LGHNA and CDR2 YNFKEQ. V was pared by 4 bases and J by 6 bases, with 11 bases between. There are 13 residues in the CDR3. CDR3 residues: CASSRAPGDTQYF. The CDR3 DNA is TGTGCCAGCAGCCGGGCGCCCGGGGATACGCAGTATTTT.

The rearrangement uses TRBV7-2 and TRBJ2-1, with 8 bases that match TRBD1. CDR3 size: 12 residues. The germline CDR1 and CDR2 sequences are SGHTA and FQGNSA. The V and J ends lost 5 bases and 7 bases, in that order; junction bases with no gene match: 1. The CDR3 region has the DNA TGTGCCAGCAGCCGGACAGGGAATGAGCAGTTCTTC. This translates into CASSRTGNEQFF. Drawing the rest from reference TRBV7-2 and TRBJ2-1, the complete variable domain is GAGVSQSPSNKVTEKGKDVELRCDPISGHTALYWYRQSLGQGLEFLIYFQGNSAPDKSGLPSDRFSAERTGGSVSTLTIQRTQQEDSAVYLCASSRTGNEQFFGPGTRLTVL.

V is TRBV4-2 and J is TRBJ2-5; 11 bases fit TRBD2. Trimming took 3 bases from V and 2 from J; bases not matched to a gene: 8. The germline gives CDR1 LGHNA, CDR2 YNFKEQ. The length of the CDR3 is 17 residues. The CDR3 bases are TGTGCCAGCAGCCAGCCGCCGGGACTAGCGGTACAAGAGACCCAGTACTTC. As protein: CASSQPPGLAVQETQYF.

This chain connects TRBV27 to TRBJ1-1, with 9 bases aligning to TRBD1. The V gene end was trimmed by 6 bases and the J gene end by 4 bases; junction bases not matched to a gene: 9. The CDR3 consists of 15 residues. Germline CDR1 and CDR2: MNHEY and SMNVEV (reference sequence). CDR3 loop: CASRALQGAGTEAFF. CDR3 DNA sequence: TGTGCCAGCAGGGCCCTACAGGGGGCTGGCACTGAAGCTTTCTTT.

This chain uses TRBV5-6 with TRBJ2-1; the match to TRBD2 covers 9 bases. CDR1 and CDR2 (germline): SGHDT, YYEEEE. The V gene end was trimmed by 4 bases and the J gene end by 5 bases; junction bases not matched to a gene: 10. This CDR3 spans 16 amino acids. CDR3 coding DNA: TGTGCCAGCAGCCCACGACGGACTAGCGTCCACAATGAGCAGTTCTTC. It specifies CASSPRRTSVHNEQFF.

The chain links TRBV6-5 to TRBJ2-5; 9 positions agree with TRBD2. The J segment lost 7 bases and the V segment lost 0 bases, leaving 9 bases of the junction unmatched. The CDR3 has 16 amino acids. Per the germline V gene, CDR1 is MNHEY and CDR2 is SVGAGI. In DNA, the CDR3 is TGTGCCAGCAGTTACTCGATTAGCGGGAGTAAGGCGACCCAGTACTTC. This translates into CASSYSISGSKATQYF.

This chain connects TRBV5-4 to TRBJ2-3, with 10 bases that match TRBD1. The CDR3 extends over 15 amino acids. The germline V gene has CDR1 SGHNT and CDR2 YYREEE (reference sequence). V trimming: 4 bases; J trimming: 4 bases; junction bases outside the gene matches: 6. The CDR3 spells CASSTRQGAPDTQYF. The CDR3 DNA reads TGTGCCAGCAGCACACGACAGGGGGCCCCAGATACGCAGTATTTT.

The rearrangement joins TRBV6-5 to TRBJ2-1, with TRBD1 matching 7 bases. The germline V gene has CDR1 MNHEY and CDR2 SVGAGI. With 6 bases clipped from V and 6 bases from J, the junction kept 8 bases outside the gene matches. This CDR3 is 14 amino acids long. The CDR3 nucleotides are TGTGCCAGCAGCCGAAGGGGGCGCGGCAATGAGCAGTTCTTC. As protein: CASSRRGRGNEQFF.

V and J are TRBV28 and TRBJ2-5; a possible D gene is TRBD1 (6 bases). CDR3 length: 14 residues. V gave up 6 bases and J gave up 2 bases, with 13 bases separating them. CDR1 MDHEN and CDR2 SYDVKM come from the germline V gene. The CDR3 nucleotides read TGTGCCAGCAGACTATGGACAGCGCAAGAGACCCAGTACTTC. Its translation is CASRLWTAQETQYF.

The chain combines TRBV28 with TRBJ1-2, with D possibly TRBD1 on 5 matching bases. The V gene's germline CDR1 is MDHEN and CDR2 SYDVKM. The CDR3 is 15 amino acids. V was shortened by 6 bases and J by 0 bases, with 14 bases between the two germline ends. Here the CDR3 DNA reads TGTGCCAGCAGATCATACGGGACCTCTAACTATGGCTACACCTTC. It codes for CASRSYGTSNYGYTF.

The chain has TRBV30 and TRBJ2-7; 7 nucleotides agree with TRBD2. Looked up from germline, CDR1 is GTSNPN and CDR2 is SVGIG (reference sequence). The CDR3 is made up of 12 amino acids. With 5 bases clipped from V and 6 bases from J, the junction kept 7 bases outside the gene matches. The CDR3 loop is CAWAPPSGEQYF. In nucleotides, the CDR3 is TGTGCCTGGGCCCCTCCTAGCGGCGAGCAGTACTTC.